This passage covers 15 T cell receptor beta chains from one sample sequenced in a study of blood T cell repertoires in COVID-19. Profiled with immunoSEQ multiplex PCR; TCRdb holds only in-frame clones, not every one. The sample carries 50,000 to 75,000 clones, more than 75% recorded once. The source material was peripheral blood. Receptors were obtained from a man older than 75 in a cohort sampled during active COVID-19.

The J gene is TRBJ2-2, the V gene TRBV11-3, with D perhaps matching TRBD2 (6 bases). CDR3 length equals 15 residues. V dropped 5 bases and J dropped 6 bases, with 16 bases sitting between them. Germline CDR1 reads SGHNT; CDR2 reads YENEEA. The CDR3, as DNA: TGTGCCAGCAGCCCAGGGACTTTTGGGTCCGGGGAGCTGTTTTTT. It codes for CASSPGTFGSGELFF.

DNA of the CDR3: TGTGCCAGCAGCGTAGGGCAGTCCCGCCCAGATACGCAGTATTTT. This encodes CASSVGQSRPDTQYF. This chain connects TRBV9 to TRBJ2-3; D uncertain. Trimming pared 0 bases from V and 4 bases from J, leaving 12 bases between. The germline V gene encodes CDR1 SGDLS and CDR2 YYNGEE. This CDR3 has 15 amino acids.

The chain recombines TRBV18 with TRBJ2-1; 7 positions agree with TRBD1. Germline loops: CDR1 KGHSH, CDR2 LQKENI. The V segment lost 4 bases and the J segment 6 bases; nucleotides outside the gene matches: 9. The CDR3 is made up of 15 amino acids. In DNA, the CDR3 is TGTGCCAGCTCACAATCAGGGGGAAGTTTCAATGAGCAGTTCTTC. It specifies CASSQSGGSFNEQFF.

The chain couples TRBV9 to TRBJ1-3; unclear D gene. This CDR3 contains 13 residues. Germline CDR1 is SGDLS and CDR2 is YYNGEE. Trimming pared 3 bases from V and 0 bases from J, leaving 4 bases between. The CDR3 nucleotides are TGTGCCAGCAGCGCCTACTCTGGAAACACCATATATTTT. It is translated as CASSAYSGNTIYF.

The chain links TRBV18 to TRBJ2-1, with 10 positions matching TRBD1. Germline V gene sequence: CDR1 KGHSH, CDR2 LQKENI. Trimming at V came to 3 bases and at J to 1 base, leaving 0 bases not matched to a gene. There are 15 residues in the CDR3. The CDR3 nucleotides read TGTGCCAGCTCACCGGACAGGGGGTCCTACAATGAGCAGTTCTTC. This gives the protein CASSPDRGSYNEQFF.

The chain uses TRBV5-1 and TRBJ2-2; no firm D call. CDR3 length: 15 amino acids. Trimming took 0 bases from V and 1 from J, leaving 7 bases between them. Per the germline V gene, CDR1 is SGHRS and CDR2 is YFSETQ. In DNA, the CDR3 is TGCGCCAGCAGCTTGGGGGCCCTGAACACCGGGGAGCTGTTTTTT. Protein sequence: CASSLGALNTGELFF.

This clone appeared a few times. The rearrangement links TRBV19 to TRBJ1-1; D remains unclear. The germline gives CDR1 LNHDA, CDR2 SQIVND (reference sequence). CDR3 size: 14 residues. Trimming took off 3 bases at V and 6 bases at J, with 14 bases between the two ends. The CDR3 region is CASSIDTARSEAFF. The CDR3 bases are TGTGCCAGTAGTATTGACACGGCTCGGTCTGAAGCTTTCTTT.

The V gene is TRBV10-3, the J gene TRBJ2-1; tentative D call: TRBD1 (6 bases). CDR3 length equals 14 residues. CDR1 is ENHRY and CDR2 is SYGVKD in the germline V gene. Trimming took off 7 bases at V and 0 bases at J, with 10 bases between the two ends. This chain's CDR3 is CAIKDRSSYNEQFF. DNA for the CDR3: TGTGCCATCAAGGACAGAAGCTCCTACAATGAGCAGTTCTTC.

The chain carries TRBV10-3 and TRBJ2-7, with a weak D call TRBD2 (5 bases). This CDR3 has 17 residues. Trimming removed 5 bases at V and 3 bases at J, with 23 bases between. CDR1 is ENHRY, CDR2 SYGVKD, per germline. CDR3 in amino acids: CAISSILGRDKGYEQYF. CDR3 nucleotide sequence: TGTGCCATCAGTTCTATTCTCGGCCGGGATAAGGGCTACGAGCAGTACTTC.

The rearrangement uses TRBV6-5 and TRBJ1-2, with TRBD1 matching 12 bases. The CDR3 sequence is 13 residues long. Looked up from germline, CDR1 is MNHEY and CDR2 is SVGAGI. After removal of 6 bases from V and 7 bases from J, the junction contained 3 bases not matched to a gene. The CDR3 reads CASRGQGAGGYTF. The CDR3 coding sequence is TGTGCCAGCAGGGGACAGGGGGCTGGTGGCTACACCTTC.

The V gene is TRBV19, the J gene TRBJ1-3; D not resolved. V was shortened by 6 bases and J by 0 bases, with 9 bases between the two germline ends. The germline V gene has CDR1 LNHDA and CDR2 SQIVND (reference sequence). The length of the CDR3 is 14 residues. The CDR3 DNA sequence: TGTGCCAGTAGCGACACAAGCTCTGGAAACACCATATATTTT. Residues: CASSDTSSGNTIYF. Full variable domain (missing parts from reference TRBV19 and TRBJ1-3): DGGITQSPKYLFRKEGQNVTLSCEQNLNHDAMYWYRQDPGQGLRLIYYSQIVNDFQKGDIAEGYSVSREKKESFPLTVTSAQKNPTAFYLCASSDTSSGNTIYFGEGSWLTVV.

In the case of this clone: The same CDR3 can be traced to other DNA sequences in this sample. V usage is TRBV19 and J usage is TRBJ2-5; D uncertain. CDR3 length: 12 residues. CDR1 LNHDA and CDR2 SQIVND come from the germline V gene (reference sequence). V lost 4 bases and J lost 5, with 8 bases in between. CDR3 nucleotides: TGTGCCAGTAGTACGGGTGGGGAGACCCAGTACTTC. It yields the protein CASSTGGETQYF.

The V call is TRBV13, the J call TRBJ2-3, with a tentative D call TRBD1 (6 bases). Germline V gene data show CDR1 as PRHDT and CDR2 as FYEKMQ (reference sequence). The CDR3 is 14 residues long. The V end was cut by 3 bases, the J end by 4 bases, with 11 bases between. The CDR3 DNA follows: TGTGCCAGCAGCTTGGGGGCGCGTTCAGATACGCAGTATTTT. It encodes CASSLGARSDTQYF. The complete variable domain, with remaining parts taken from reference TRBV13 and TRBJ2-3, reads AAGVIQSPRHLIKEKRETATLKCYPIPRHDTVYWYQQGPGQDPQFLISFYEKMQSDKGSIPDRFSAQQFSDYHSELNMSSLELGDSALYFCASSLGARSDTQYFGPGTRLTVL.

V is TRBV5-6 and J is TRBJ2-5; 9 bases line up with TRBD1. This CDR3 has 15 residues. In germline, CDR1 is SGHDT, CDR2 YYEEEE. The J segment lost 5 bases and the V segment lost 2 bases, leaving 7 bases of the junction unmatched. The CDR3 here is CASSLQGATRETQYF. DNA of the CDR3: TGTGCCAGCAGCTTACAGGGGGCGACAAGGGAGACCCAGTACTTC.

This rearrangement joins TRBV7-3 to TRBJ2-1, with 7 bases identical to TRBD1. Germline V CDR1 and CDR2: SGHTA, FQGTGA. V gave up 5 bases and J gave up 1 base; unmatched junction bases: 2. The CDR3 consists of 14 residues. The CDR3 DNA is TGTGCCAGCAGCATGGACAGGTCCTACAATGAGCAGTTCTTC. It is translated as CASSMDRSYNEQFF.